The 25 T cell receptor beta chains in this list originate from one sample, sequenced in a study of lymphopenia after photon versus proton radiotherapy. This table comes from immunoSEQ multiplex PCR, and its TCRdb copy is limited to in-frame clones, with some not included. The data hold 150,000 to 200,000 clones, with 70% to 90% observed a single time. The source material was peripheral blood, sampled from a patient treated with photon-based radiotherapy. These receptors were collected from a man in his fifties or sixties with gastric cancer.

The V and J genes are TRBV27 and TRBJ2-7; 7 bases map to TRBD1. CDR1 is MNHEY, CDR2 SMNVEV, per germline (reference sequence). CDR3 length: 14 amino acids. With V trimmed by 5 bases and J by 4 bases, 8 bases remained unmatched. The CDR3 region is CASSPQGGSYEQYF. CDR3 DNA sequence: TGTGCCAGCAGTCCACAAGGGGGCAGTTACGAGCAGTACTTC.

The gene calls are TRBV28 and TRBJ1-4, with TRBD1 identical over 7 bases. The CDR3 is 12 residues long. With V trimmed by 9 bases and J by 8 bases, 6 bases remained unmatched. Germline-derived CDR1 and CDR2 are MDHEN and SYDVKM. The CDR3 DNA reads TGTGCCAGTTACAGGGGACGAGAAAAACTGTTTTTT. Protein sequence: CASYRGREKLFF.

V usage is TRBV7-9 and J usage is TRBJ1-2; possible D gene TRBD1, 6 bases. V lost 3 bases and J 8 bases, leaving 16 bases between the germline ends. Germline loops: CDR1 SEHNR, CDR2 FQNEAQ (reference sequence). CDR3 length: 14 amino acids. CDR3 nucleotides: TGTGCCAGCAGCTTGGACAGCGGACGGGAGGGCTACACCTTC. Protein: CASSLDSGREGYTF.

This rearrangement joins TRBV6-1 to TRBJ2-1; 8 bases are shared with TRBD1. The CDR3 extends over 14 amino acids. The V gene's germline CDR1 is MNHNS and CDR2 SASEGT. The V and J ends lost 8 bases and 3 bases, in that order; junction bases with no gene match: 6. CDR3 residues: CASVSGTGYNEQFF. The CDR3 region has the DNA TGTGCCAGCGTATCCGGGACAGGCTACAATGAGCAGTTCTTC.

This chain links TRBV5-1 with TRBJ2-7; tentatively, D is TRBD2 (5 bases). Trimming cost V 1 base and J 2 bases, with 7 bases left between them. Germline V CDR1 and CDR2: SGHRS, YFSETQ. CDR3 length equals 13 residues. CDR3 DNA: TGCGCCAGCAGCTTGCAGGAGGCCTACGAGCAGTACTTC. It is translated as CASSLQEAYEQYF.

DNA of the CDR3: TGTGCCAGCTCAGAACAGGGAGACGAAAAACTGTTTTTT. Its protein is CASSEQGDEKLFF. The J gene is TRBJ1-4, the V gene TRBV18; D perhaps matches TRBD1 (6 bases). V was cut by 5 bases and J by 8 bases, with 12 bases left in between. Germline CDR1 KGHSH, CDR2 LQKENI. This CDR3 contains 13 residues.

For the CDR3, the DNA is TGTGCCAGCAGCTTAACTAGCGGGGCGAACTACAATGAGCAGTTCTTC. This gives the protein CASSLTSGANYNEQFF. The chain combines TRBV11-2 with TRBJ2-1; 10 bases fit TRBD2. The CDR3 has 16 amino acids. Germline assignment: CDR1 SGHAT and CDR2 FQNNGV. Losses at the gene ends were 2 bases for V and 3 bases for J; bases not matched to a gene: 4.

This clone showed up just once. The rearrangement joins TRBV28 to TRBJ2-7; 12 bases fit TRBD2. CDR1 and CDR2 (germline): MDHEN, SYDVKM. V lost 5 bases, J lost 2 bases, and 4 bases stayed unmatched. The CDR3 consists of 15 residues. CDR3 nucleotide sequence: TGTGCCAGCAGTCTACCTAGCGGGAGGGCCTACGAGCAGTACTTC. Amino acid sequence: CASSLPSGRAYEQYF.

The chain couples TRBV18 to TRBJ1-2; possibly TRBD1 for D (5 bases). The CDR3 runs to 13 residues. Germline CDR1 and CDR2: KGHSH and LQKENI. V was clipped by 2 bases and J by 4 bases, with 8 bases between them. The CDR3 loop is CASSPSGSYGYTF. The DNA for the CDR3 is TGTGCCAGCTCACCATCAGGGAGCTATGGCTACACCTTC. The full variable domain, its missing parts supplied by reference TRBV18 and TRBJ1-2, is NAGVMQNPRHLVRRRGQEARLRCSPMKGHSHVYWYRQLPEEGLKFMVYLQKENIIDESGMPKERFSAEFPKEGPSILRIQQVVRGDSAAYFCASSPSGSYGYTFGSGTRLTVV.

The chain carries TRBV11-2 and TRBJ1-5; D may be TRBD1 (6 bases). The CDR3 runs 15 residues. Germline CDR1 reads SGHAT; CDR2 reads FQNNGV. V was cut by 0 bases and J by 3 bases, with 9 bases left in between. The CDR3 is CASSLDDRINQPQHF. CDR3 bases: TGTGCCAGCAGCTTAGATGACAGGATCAATCAGCCCCAGCATTTT.

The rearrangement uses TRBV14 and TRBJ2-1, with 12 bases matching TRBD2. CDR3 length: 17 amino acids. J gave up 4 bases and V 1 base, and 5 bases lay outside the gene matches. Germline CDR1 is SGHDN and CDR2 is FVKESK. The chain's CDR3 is CASSQGGLAGLYNEQFF. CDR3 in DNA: TGTGCCAGCAGCCAAGGAGGACTAGCGGGGCTTTACAATGAGCAGTTCTTC.

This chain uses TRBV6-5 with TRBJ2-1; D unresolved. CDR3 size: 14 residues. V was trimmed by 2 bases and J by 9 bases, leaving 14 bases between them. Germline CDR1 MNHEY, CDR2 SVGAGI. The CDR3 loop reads CASSYRLVMSEQFF. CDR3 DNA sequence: TGTGCCAGCAGTTACAGGCTAGTAATGAGTGAGCAGTTCTTC.

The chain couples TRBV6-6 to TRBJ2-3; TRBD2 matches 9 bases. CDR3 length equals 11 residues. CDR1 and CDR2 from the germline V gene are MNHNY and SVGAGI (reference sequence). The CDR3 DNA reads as TGTGCTAGCGGGAGTACAGATACGCAGTATTTT. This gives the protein CASGSTDTQYF.

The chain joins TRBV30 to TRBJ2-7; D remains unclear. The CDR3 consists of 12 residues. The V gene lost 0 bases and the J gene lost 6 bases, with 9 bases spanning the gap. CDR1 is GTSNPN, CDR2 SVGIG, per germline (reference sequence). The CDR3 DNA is TGTGCCTGGAGTGTAGGGATCCCCGAGCAGTACTTC. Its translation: CAWSVGIPEQYF.

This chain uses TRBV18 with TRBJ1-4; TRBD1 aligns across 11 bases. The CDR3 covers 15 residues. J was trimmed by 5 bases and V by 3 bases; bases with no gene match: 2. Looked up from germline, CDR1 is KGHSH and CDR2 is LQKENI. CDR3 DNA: TGTGCCAGCTCACCCGGGACAGGGGGAAATGAAAAACTGTTTTTT. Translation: CASSPGTGGNEKLFF.

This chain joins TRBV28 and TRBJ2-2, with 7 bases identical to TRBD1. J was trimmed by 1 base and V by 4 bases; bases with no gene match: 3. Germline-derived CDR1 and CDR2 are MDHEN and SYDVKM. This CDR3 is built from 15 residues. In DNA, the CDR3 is TGTGCCAGCAGTTCACAGGGGCGGAACACCGGGGAGCTGTTTTTT. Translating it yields CASSSQGRNTGELFF.

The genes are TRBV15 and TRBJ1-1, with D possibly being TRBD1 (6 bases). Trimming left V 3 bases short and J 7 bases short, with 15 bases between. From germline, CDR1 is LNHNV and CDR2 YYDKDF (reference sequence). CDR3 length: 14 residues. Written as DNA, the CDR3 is TGTGCCACCAGCAGTGGGTGGGGGGCATTTGAAGCTTTCTTT. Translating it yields CATSSGWGAFEAFF.

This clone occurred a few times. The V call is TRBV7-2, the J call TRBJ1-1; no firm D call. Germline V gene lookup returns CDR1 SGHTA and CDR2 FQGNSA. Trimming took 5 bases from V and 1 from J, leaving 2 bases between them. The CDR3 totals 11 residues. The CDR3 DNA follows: TGTGCCAGCAGCCAGAACACTGAAGCTTTCTTT. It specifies CASSQNTEAFF.

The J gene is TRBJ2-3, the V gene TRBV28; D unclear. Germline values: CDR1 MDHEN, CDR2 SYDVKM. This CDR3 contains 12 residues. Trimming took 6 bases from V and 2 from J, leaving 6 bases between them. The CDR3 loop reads CASSPITDTQYF. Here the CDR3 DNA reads TGTGCCAGCAGCCCGATCACAGATACGCAGTATTTT. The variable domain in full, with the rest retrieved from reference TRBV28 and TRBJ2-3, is DVKVTQSSRYLVKRTGEKVFLECVQDMDHENMFWYRQDPGLGLRLIYFSYDVKMKEKGDIPEGYSVSREKKERFSLILESASTNQTSMYLCASSPITDTQYFGPGTRLTVL.

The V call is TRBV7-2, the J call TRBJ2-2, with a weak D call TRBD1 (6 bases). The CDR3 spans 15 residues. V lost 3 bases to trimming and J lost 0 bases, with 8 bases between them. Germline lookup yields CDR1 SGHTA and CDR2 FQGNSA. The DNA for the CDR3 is TGTGCCAGCAGCTTTGGGGGCACGAACACCGGGGAGCTGTTTTTT. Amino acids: CASSFGGTNTGELFF.

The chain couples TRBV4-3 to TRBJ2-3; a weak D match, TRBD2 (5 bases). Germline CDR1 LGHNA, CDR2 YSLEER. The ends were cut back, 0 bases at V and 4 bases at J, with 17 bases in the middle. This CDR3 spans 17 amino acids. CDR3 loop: CASSQELASLFSDTQYF. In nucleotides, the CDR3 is TGCGCCAGCAGCCAAGAACTGGCTAGCTTGTTCTCAGATACGCAGTATTTT.

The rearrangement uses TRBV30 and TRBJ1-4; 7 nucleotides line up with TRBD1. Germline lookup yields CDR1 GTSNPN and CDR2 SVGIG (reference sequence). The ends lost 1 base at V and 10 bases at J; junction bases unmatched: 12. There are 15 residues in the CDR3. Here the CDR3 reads CAWSGQGDESGKLFF. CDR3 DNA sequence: TGTGCCTGGAGTGGACAGGGAGATGAATCGGGAAAACTGTTTTTT.

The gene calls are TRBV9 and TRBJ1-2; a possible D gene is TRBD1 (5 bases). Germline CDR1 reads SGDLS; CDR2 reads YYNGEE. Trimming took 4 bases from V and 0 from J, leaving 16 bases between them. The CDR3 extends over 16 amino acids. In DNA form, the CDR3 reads TGTGCCAGCAGCCCTATCCCGGGGCCTTCTAACTATGGCTACACCTTC. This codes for CASSPIPGPSNYGYTF.

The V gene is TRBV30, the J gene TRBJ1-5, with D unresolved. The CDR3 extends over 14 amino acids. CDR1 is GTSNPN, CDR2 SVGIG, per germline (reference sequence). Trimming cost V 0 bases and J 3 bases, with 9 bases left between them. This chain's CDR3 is CAWSVWHYNQPQHF. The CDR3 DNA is TGTGCCTGGAGTGTTTGGCACTACAATCAGCCCCAGCATTTT.

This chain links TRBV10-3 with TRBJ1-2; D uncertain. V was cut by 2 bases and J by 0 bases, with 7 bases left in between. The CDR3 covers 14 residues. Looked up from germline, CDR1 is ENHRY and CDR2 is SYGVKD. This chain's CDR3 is CAISERGPNYGYTF. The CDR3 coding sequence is TGTGCCATCAGTGAGCGGGGTCCTAACTATGGCTACACCTTC.